Below are 26 T cell receptor beta chains sequenced from a single sample in a study of synovial regulatory T cells in juvenile arthritis. The assay was immunoSEQ multiplex PCR, and TCRdb's table has in-frame clones only and misses some. The table lists about 9,900 clones. Study results and caveats: Blood Treg cells that were inflammation-associated showed lower TCR diversity than other blood Treg cells.

For these TCRs, the target antigens are not known. The sample was Treg cells from blood. This sample's subset: HLA-DR+ inflammation-associated blood Treg cells. Receptors were obtained from a donor younger than 30 with juvenile idiopathic arthritis.

In terms of frequency, this clone is medium-sized. CDR3: CASSIGGIFYEQYF. The chain employs TRBV19 and TRBJ2-7. CDR1 and CDR2 (germline): LNHDA, SQIVND (reference sequence). The CDR3 totals 14 residues. A DNA sequence was not provided.

This rearrangement joins TRBV9 to TRBJ2-1; lacking DNA, the TRBD1 call made by TCRdb goes unchecked. Per the germline V gene, CDR1 is SGDLS and CDR2 is YYNGEE. The CDR3 has 15 amino acids. DNA for this receptor is not on file. CDR3 loop: CASSVDGTGFNEQFF.

V is TRBV7-9 and J is TRBJ1-2; the D call from TCRdb, TRBD1, cannot be confirmed without DNA. Germline V CDR1 and CDR2: SEHNR, FQNEAQ (reference sequence). The CDR3 runs 14 residues. Only the protein sequence is given. The CDR3 region is CASSSGTGAYGYTF.

The CDR3 protein is CASSFSFGFDGSQETQYF. This chain connects TRBV7-9 to TRBJ2-5. Germline V gene data show CDR1 as SEHNR and CDR2 as FQNEAQ (reference sequence). The CDR3 length is 18 residues. The coding DNA is unavailable.

V is TRBV5-6 and J is TRBJ2-2; TCRdb selects TRBD1, and the lack of DNA leaves this call unchecked. Per germline, CDR1 SGHDT and CDR2 YYEEEE. CDR3 length: 17 amino acids. Only the protein sequence is given. The CDR3 is CASSLVGTGVNTGELFF.

This chain joins TRBV4-2 and TRBJ2-7; TCRdb's D call of TRBD1 is untestable without DNA. The CDR3 consists of 17 residues. This entry has no DNA. Germline V gene lookup returns CDR1 LGHNA and CDR2 YNFKEQ. The CDR3: CASSQDRGSSRLYEQYF.

The chain is built from TRBV28 and TRBJ2-7. Germline loops: CDR1 MDHEN, CDR2 SYDVKM. This CDR3 is built from 15 residues. The DNA is not on file. CDR3 amino acids: CASSLYPLGSYEQYF.

Judged by frequency, this clone is medium-sized (0.01 to 0.1%). This chain connects TRBV10-3 to TRBJ2-7. Germline CDR1 is ENHRY and CDR2 is SYGVKD. This CDR3 is 14 amino acids long. No coding sequence is recorded. This chain's CDR3 is CAIRGEVGSYEQYV.

J is TRBJ2-2 and V is TRBV28; TCRdb indicates TRBD2, and absent DNA this call remains unverified. Per germline, CDR1 MDHEN and CDR2 SYDVKM. The CDR3 length is 13 residues. The coding DNA is unavailable. CDR3 loop: CASSSRGVGELFF.

This clone counts as medium-sized by frequency. V usage is TRBV5-4 and J usage is TRBJ1-2; TCRdb designates TRBD1, a call that cannot be tested without DNA. CDR3 length equals 13 residues. No coding sequence is recorded. Per germline, CDR1 SGHNT and CDR2 YYREEE (reference sequence). The CDR3: CASSSGQGGGYTF.

This rearrangement joins TRBV18 to TRBJ2-4; absent DNA, TCRdb's TRBD1 call cannot be checked. The germline CDR1 and CDR2 sequences are KGHSH and LQKENI. The length of the CDR3 is 16 residues. A DNA sequence was not provided. The CDR3 loop reads CASSPDRLLAKNIQYF.

The rearrangement joins TRBV4-1 to TRBJ1-1. CDR3 length: 14 amino acids. This entry has no DNA. Per the germline V gene, CDR1 is MGHRA and CDR2 is YSYEKL. The CDR3 spells CASSQVIGATEAFF.

This rearrangement joins TRBV30 to TRBJ1-1. The CDR3 covers 13 residues. The DNA is not on file. The germline CDR1 and CDR2 sequences are GTSNPN and SVGIG (reference sequence). This chain's CDR3 is CAWSRPPNTEAFF.

The rearrangement uses TRBV7-2 and TRBJ2-7; TCRdb lists TRBD2, though no DNA is available to test this call. There are 13 residues in the CDR3. No DNA sequence is on record. In germline, CDR1 is SGHTA, CDR2 FQGNSA. CDR3 sequence: CASSPRDGDEQYF. Variable domain in full (rest from reference TRBV7-2 and TRBJ2-7): GAGVSQSPSNKVTEKGKDVELRCDPISGHTALYWYRQSLGQGLEFLIYFQGNSAPDKSGLPSDRFSAERTGGSVSTLTIQRTQQEDSAVYLCASSPRDGDEQYFGPGTRLTVT.

V is TRBV18 and J is TRBJ2-6. There are 19 residues in the CDR3. Nucleotide data are not available. The germline V gene encodes CDR1 KGHSH and CDR2 LQKENI. This CDR3 reads CASSRLLGGGDSGANVLTF.

The V gene is TRBV27, the J gene TRBJ2-1; as DNA is missing, the TRBD1 call by TCRdb cannot be tested. The germline gives CDR1 MNHEY, CDR2 SMNVEV (reference sequence). CDR3 length: 13 residues. No DNA is given. CDR3 sequence: CASSISSYNEQFF.

The chain combines TRBV7-8 with TRBJ2-2. Germline V lookup: CDR1 SGHVS, CDR2 FQNEAQ. The CDR3 spans 15 residues. DNA is not on record. Here the CDR3 reads CASSLAITPTGELFF. The full variable domain, with the rest looked up from reference TRBV7-8 and TRBJ2-2, is GAGVSQSPRYKVAKRGQDVALRCDPISGHVSLFWYQQALGQGPEFLTYFQNEAQLDKSGLPSDRFFAERPEGSVSTLKIQRTQQEDSAVYLCASSLAITPTGELFFGEGSRLTVL.

J is TRBJ2-1 and V is TRBV5-6; TCRdb selects TRBD2, and the lack of DNA leaves this call unchecked. This CDR3 contains 13 residues. No DNA appears here. CDR1 and CDR2 from the germline V gene are SGHDT and YYEEEE. The CDR3 region is CASSLRGGNEQFF. Supplemented by reference TRBV5-6 and TRBJ2-1, the full variable domain reads DAGVTQSPTHLIKTRGQQVTLRCSPKSGHDTVSWYQQALGQGPQFIFQYYEEEERQRGNFPDRFSGHQFPNYSSELNVNALLLGDSALYLCASSLRGGNEQFFGPGTRLTVL.

The chain carries TRBV28 and TRBJ2-3; with no DNA, the TCRdb D assignment of TRBD2 cannot be verified. There are 13 residues in the CDR3. No DNA sequence is on record. Germline CDR1 and CDR2: MDHEN and SYDVKM. This chain's CDR3 is CASTNIWEDTQYF.

CDR3 loop: CAWSGARGIDYEQYF. The chain couples TRBV30 to TRBJ2-7; TCRdb outputs TRBD2, but without DNA this stays unchecked. Germline-derived CDR1 and CDR2 are GTSNPN and SVGIG (reference sequence). The CDR3 runs 15 residues. Only the protein is available.

V and J are TRBV2 and TRBJ1-5. The CDR3 has 15 amino acids. This entry has no DNA. From germline, CDR1 is SNHLY and CDR2 FYNNEI. The CDR3 sequence: CASRWGPIEGQPQHF.

V usage is TRBV4-3 and J usage is TRBJ1-2. The CDR3 spans 14 residues. No DNA sequence is on record. CDR1 is LGHNA, CDR2 YSLEER, per germline. CDR3 amino acids: CASSLDGLNYGYTF.

J is TRBJ2-7 and V is TRBV7-9; TCRdb names TRBD2, which stays unverified in the absence of DNA. CDR3 length equals 13 residues. No DNA is given. Germline loops: CDR1 SEHNR, CDR2 FQNEAQ (reference sequence). The CDR3 protein is CASSSGLTYEQYF.

V is TRBV9 and J is TRBJ1-2. CDR1 is SGDLS, CDR2 YYNGEE, per germline. There are 15 residues in the CDR3. No DNA sequence is on record. The CDR3 sequence is CASSVGNLLNYGYTF.

The chain joins TRBV6-5 to TRBJ2-7; lacking DNA, the TRBD2 call made by TCRdb goes unchecked. Germline V lookup: CDR1 MNHEY, CDR2 SVGAGI. CDR3 size: 16 residues. The record lacks a DNA sequence. CDR3 amino acids: CASSYSSGLRGGEQYF.

The chain recombines TRBV9 with TRBJ2-1; as DNA is missing, the TRBD1 call by TCRdb cannot be tested. Germline CDR1 reads SGDLS; CDR2 reads YYNGEE. The CDR3 is made up of 15 amino acids. The coding DNA is unavailable. The CDR3 sequence: CASSVAPDIYNEQFF.